The clone carrying this T cell receptor (beta chain) came up many times. This sample is drawn from a study of CD8 T cells in ankylosing spondylitis. V was trimmed by 0 bases and J by 3 bases, leaving 12 bases between them. Germline CDR1 is DFQATT and CDR2 is SNEGSKA (reference sequence). This CDR3 contains 15 residues. TCRdb independently ran MiXCR on the 5' RACE reads; one entry per CDR3 protein. The table shows some 240,000 distinct CDR3 sequences, with 18% occurring only once. Material: blood, either unsorted or a sorted T cell fraction (not recorded which). The receptor was derived from a male donor with ankylosing spondylitis or in good health (not recorded which). The V call is TRBV20-1, the J call TRBJ1-5, with D maybe TRBD1 (5 bases). DNA of the CDR3: TGCAGTGCTAGAGATTTGGCAGGGCACAATCAGCCCCAGCATTTT. Encoded protein: CSARDLAGHNQPQHF.